What follows are 28 T cell receptor beta chains derived from one specimen sequenced in a study of shared clonotypes between healthy human individuals. Produced via immunoSEQ multiplex PCR; TCRdb's table is partial and in-frame only. Among more than 850,000 clones listed, about 80% were seen once. The specimen sequenced was memory CD4+ T cells from PBMCs. Documented subset: CD45RA-negative fraction. The receptors come from a man aged 18-30 years in good health. Some clones in this sample may be carry-over from other donors' samples.

This chain uses TRBV7-3 with TRBJ2-1, with a weak D call TRBD2 (5 bases). V was cut by 4 bases and J by 0 bases, with 19 bases left in between. The CDR3 is 18 amino acids. The germline V gene has CDR1 SGHTA and CDR2 FQGTGA. The CDR3: CASSSSPWSGTSYNEQFF. The CDR3 bases are TGTGCCAGCAGCTCCTCCCCTTGGAGCGGAACCTCCTACAATGAGCAGTTCTTC. The variable domain in full, completed from reference TRBV7-3 and TRBJ2-1, reads GAGVSQTPSNKVTEKGKYVELRCDPISGHTALYWYRQSLGQGPEFLIYFQGTGAADDSGLPNDRFFAVRPEGSVSTLKIQRTERGDSAVYLCASSSSPWSGTSYNEQFFGPGTRLTVL.

The J gene is TRBJ2-1, the V gene TRBV11-3; tentative D call: TRBD2 (7 bases). The CDR3 contains 15 residues. V was clipped by 2 bases and J by 3 bases, with 11 bases between them. CDR1 and CDR2 from the germline V gene are SGHNT and YENEEA. CDR3 DNA: TGTGCCAGCAGCTTAATGGGAGGGGGCTACAATGAGCAGTTCTTC. Protein: CASSLMGGGYNEQFF.

The chain has TRBV18 and TRBJ2-5; no clear D. The V and J ends lost 5 bases and 2 bases respectively, with 9 bases between them. The length of the CDR3 is 13 residues. CDR1 and CDR2 (germline): KGHSH, LQKENI. The CDR3 DNA follows: TGTGCCAGCTCAGCCGGCCAGCAAGAGACCCAGTACTTC. Protein: CASSAGQQETQYF.

The chain uses TRBV6-6 and TRBJ1-2; D gene ambiguous. The CDR3 loop spans 13 amino acids. Germline V gives CDR1 MNHNY, CDR2 SVGAGI (reference sequence). Trimming removed 5 bases from V and 1 base from J, with 8 bases in between. For the CDR3, the DNA is TGTGCCAGCAGTCCCCGGGTTAACTATGGCTACACCTTC. Protein sequence: CASSPRVNYGYTF.

Only a few counts were recorded for this clone. The V call is TRBV29-1, the J call TRBJ1-3; unclear D gene. CDR3 length: 13 amino acids. Between the trimmed V and J ends, which lost 3 bases and 4 bases, there was a span of 10 bases. Germline V lookup: CDR1 SQVTM, CDR2 ANQGSEA. Here the CDR3 reads CSVEAVGGNTIYF. The DNA of the CDR3 is TGCAGCGTTGAGGCAGTGGGAGGAAACACCATATATTTT. Combining the CDR3 with reference TRBV29-1 and TRBJ1-3 gives the whole variable domain SAVISQKPSRDICQRGTSLTIQCQVDSQVTMMFWYRQQPGQSLTLIATANQGSEATYESGFVIDKFPISRPNLTFSTLTVSNMSPEDSSIYLCSVEAVGGNTIYFGEGSWLTVV.

This clone occurred once. CDR3 in DNA: TGCGCCAGCAGCTGGGGGTCACGTACCGGGGAGCTGTTTTTT. This codes for CASSWGSRTGELFF. The J gene is TRBJ2-2, the V gene TRBV5-1, with D perhaps given as TRBD1 or TRBD2 (5 bases each). The CDR3 runs to 14 residues. Trimming removed 3 bases from V and 5 bases from J, with 11 bases in between. Germline V gives CDR1 SGHRS, CDR2 YFSETQ. Combining the CDR3 with reference TRBV5-1 and TRBJ2-2 gives the whole variable domain KAGVTQTPRYLIKTRGQQVTLSCSPISGHRSVSWYQQTPGQGLQFLFEYFSETQRNKGNFPGRFSGRQFSNSRSEMNVSTLELGDSALYLCASSWGSRTGELFFGEGSRLTVL.

The rearrangement joins TRBV5-1 to TRBJ2-3, with 8 bases matching TRBD2. This CDR3 has 18 amino acids. V trimming: 1 base; J trimming: 0 bases; junction bases outside the gene matches: 10. Germline V CDR1 and CDR2: SGHRS, YFSETQ. The DNA of the CDR3 is TGCGCCAGCAGCTTGTATGTTTTGGTAGCGGGAAGCACAGATACGCAGTATTTT. It yields the protein CASSLYVLVAGSTDTQYF.

V gene TRBV27 combines with J gene TRBJ2-4; possibly TRBD2 for D (7 bases). V was trimmed by 3 bases and J by 0 bases, leaving 24 bases between them. This CDR3 has 20 residues. In germline, CDR1 is MNHEY, CDR2 SMNVEV (reference sequence). The CDR3 DNA reads TGTGCCAGCAGTTTTCGGATAGTTTCCCCCGGGGGGCTAGCCAAAAACATTCAGTACTTC. Translated: CASSFRIVSPGGLAKNIQYF.

The rearrangement links TRBV6-6 to TRBJ2-7; D may correspond to TRBD1 or TRBD2 (5 bases each). The CDR3 has 13 residues. Trimming took off 5 bases at V and 6 bases at J, with 14 bases between the two ends. Germline CDR1 reads MNHNY; CDR2 reads SVGAGI (reference sequence). The chain's CDR3 is CASSTGAPVEQYF. CDR3 nucleotide sequence: TGTGCCAGCAGTACCGGGGCCCCCGTCGAGCAGTACTTC.

J is TRBJ2-6 and V is TRBV5-4; TRBD1 aligns across 9 bases. Trimming at V came to 4 bases and at J to 2 bases, leaving 13 bases not matched to a gene. This CDR3 has 19 amino acids. In germline, CDR1 is SGHNT, CDR2 YYREEE (reference sequence). The chain's CDR3 is CASSRPGQGNLAGANVLTF. For the CDR3, the DNA is TGTGCCAGCAGCCGACCGGGACAGGGAAACTTAGCTGGGGCCAACGTCCTGACTTTC. The variable domain in full, completed from reference TRBV5-4 and TRBJ2-6, reads ETGVTQSPTHLIKTRGQQVTLRCSSQSGHNTVSWYQQALGQGPQFIFQYYREEENGRGNFPPRFSGLQFPNYSSELNVNALELDDSALYLCASSRPGQGNLAGANVLTFGAGSRLTVL.

The CDR3 loop is CASSKGRAGGEAFF. DNA for the CDR3: TGTGCCAGCAGCAAAGGGAGGGCCGGGGGTGAAGCTTTCTTT. This chain uses TRBV21-1 with TRBJ1-1. TRBV21-1 is reported as a pseudogene. The CDR3 is made up of 14 amino acids.

This clone was seen just once. The chain links TRBV5-1 to TRBJ2-5, with TRBD2 matching over 7 bases. V lost 3 bases to trimming and J lost 5 bases; unmatched junction nucleotides: 10. Germline V gene sequence: CDR1 SGHRS, CDR2 YFSETQ. This CDR3 is 15 amino acids long. CDR3 protein: CASSSRSGIGETQYF. DNA of the CDR3: TGCGCCAGCAGCTCTAGGAGCGGGATAGGTGAGACCCAGTACTTC. Variable domain in full (rest from reference TRBV5-1 and TRBJ2-5): KAGVTQTPRYLIKTRGQQVTLSCSPISGHRSVSWYQQTPGQGLQFLFEYFSETQRNKGNFPGRFSGRQFSNSRSEMNVSTLELGDSALYLCASSSRSGIGETQYFGPGTRLLVL.

This sequence joins TRBV7-2 and TRBJ1-2; D may be TRBD1 (6 bases). Germline CDR1 reads SGHTA; CDR2 reads FQGNSA. The CDR3 sequence is 15 residues long. V lost 4 bases and J 7 bases, leaving 19 bases between the germline ends. CDR3 in amino acids: CASSSSATGRGGYTF. CDR3 coding DNA: TGTGCCAGCAGCTCTAGCGCTACAGGGCGTGGTGGCTACACCTTC.

This chain connects TRBV29-1 to TRBJ2-1; TRBD2 agrees at 15 bases. J gave up 1 base and V 4 bases, and 5 bases lay outside the gene matches. This CDR3 spans 17 amino acids. Germline CDR1 reads SQVTM; CDR2 reads ANQGSEA. The CDR3 reads CSVAGLAGGLSYNEQFF. The CDR3 nucleotides are TGCAGCGTTGCCGGACTAGCGGGAGGGCTTTCCTACAATGAGCAGTTCTTC.

The gene calls are TRBV15 and TRBJ2-3; D may be TRBD1 or TRBD2 (6 bases each). Germline CDR1 reads LNHNV; CDR2 reads YYDKDF (reference sequence). The CDR3 length is 17 residues. V was pared by 1 base and J by 1 base, with 15 bases between. CDR3 bases: TGTGCCACCAGCAGAGGCTGGGGGGCTGGGGGCACAGATACGCAGTATTTT. Protein: CATSRGWGAGGTDTQYF. The variable domain in full, completed from reference TRBV15 and TRBJ2-3, reads DAMVIQNPRYQVTQFGKPVTLSCSQTLNHNVMYWYQQKSSQAPKLLFHYYDKDFNNEADTPDNFQSRRPNTSFCFLDIRSPGLGDTAMYLCATSRGWGAGGTDTQYFGPGTRLTVL.

This clone was counted a few times. The rearrangement joins TRBV6-5 to TRBJ1-1, with a tentative D call TRBD1 (5 bases). Trimming pared 5 bases from V and 3 bases from J, leaving 16 bases between. CDR1 MNHEY and CDR2 SVGAGI come from the germline V gene. CDR3 size: 15 residues. CDR3 amino acids: CASSGAGAGDTEAFF. CDR3 nucleotides: TGTGCCAGCAGTGGCGCCGGGGCGGGGGACACTGAAGCTTTCTTT.

This chain uses TRBV27 with TRBJ2-1; D possibly corresponds to TRBD1 (5 bases). The V end was cut by 3 bases, the J end by 7 bases, with 10 bases between. The CDR3 covers 13 residues. Germline V gene sequence: CDR1 MNHEY, CDR2 SMNVEV (reference sequence). CDR3 DNA: TGTGCCAGCAGTTTCCCCAACAGGAATGAGCAGTTCTTC. It codes for CASSFPNRNEQFF.

This clone was seen only a few times. V and J are TRBV14 and TRBJ1-3, with unresolved D. Germline loops: CDR1 SGHDN, CDR2 FVKESK. The CDR3 runs 13 residues. V was clipped by 4 bases and J by 7 bases, with 11 bases between them. CDR3 in amino acids: CASSPIAGNTIYF. The DNA for the CDR3 is TGTGCCAGCAGCCCTATTGCGGGGAACACCATATATTTT.

This clone was detected only once. This sequence joins TRBV27 and TRBJ2-5, with 10 positions matching TRBD2. Unmatched junction bases numbered 8, after V lost 7 bases and J lost 3 bases. Germline V CDR1 and CDR2: MNHEY, SMNVEV (reference sequence). The CDR3 has 15 residues. In nucleotides, the CDR3 is TGTGCCAGCACCCGTCGCGGACTAGCGGAAGAGACCCAGTACTTC. Its translation: CASTRRGLAEETQYF.

The chain couples TRBV5-1 to TRBJ2-5; TRBD2 agrees at 9 bases. After removal of 0 bases from V and 5 bases from J, the junction contained 8 bases not matched to a gene. Germline lookup yields CDR1 SGHRS and CDR2 YFSETQ. The CDR3 runs to 16 residues. The CDR3 spells CASSLGLREGRETQYF. In DNA form, the CDR3 reads TGCGCCAGCAGCTTGGGTCTGCGGGAGGGCCGGGAGACCCAGTACTTC.

This clone was seen a handful of times. The chain combines TRBV25-1 with TRBJ1-5; no clear D gene. CDR1 and CDR2 (germline): MGHDK, SYGVNS. This CDR3 region has 14 residues. V lost 1 base, J lost 5 bases, and 9 bases lay in between. This chain's CDR3 is CASSESGSHQPQHF. The CDR3 DNA reads as TGTGCCAGCAGTGAATCTGGCAGTCATCAGCCCCAGCATTTT.

As for this clone: This specimen includes other DNA sequences encoding the same CDR3. The rearrangement uses TRBV21-1 and TRBJ2-5; the DNA was not compared with TRBD1, the D call given in the table. TRBV21-1 is designated a pseudogene. The length of the CDR3 is 14 residues. For the CDR3, the DNA is TGTGCCAGCAGCAAAGGACAGGGTAAAGAGACCCAGTACTTC. Amino acids: CASSKGQGKETQYF.

This clone has a handful of counts. The chain has TRBV28 and TRBJ1-5; no reliable D call. Germline CDR1 and CDR2: MDHEN and SYDVKM. The CDR3 is made up of 13 amino acids. V lost 4 bases and J 5 bases, leaving 9 bases between the germline ends. The CDR3, as DNA: TGTGCCAGCAGTTCGGATTTTTATCAGCCCCAGCATTTT. Translated, it gives CASSSDFYQPQHF.

The CDR3 DNA sequence: TGTGCCAGCTCACCGGGGGGGACACCTAACTATGGCTACACCTTC. Its translation: CASSPGGTPNYGYTF. The J gene is TRBJ1-2, the V gene TRBV18; tentatively, D is TRBD1 (6 bases). The CDR3 runs to 15 residues. Trimming removed 3 bases at V and 0 bases at J, with 11 bases between. Germline CDR1 is KGHSH and CDR2 is LQKENI. The full variable domain, in which reference TRBV18 and TRBJ1-2 provide the parts outside the CDR3, is NAGVMQNPRHLVRRRGQEARLRCSPMKGHSHVYWYRQLPEEGLKFMVYLQKENIIDESGMPKERFSAEFPKEGPSILRIQQVVRGDSAAYFCASSPGGTPNYGYTFGSGTRLTVV.

Only one count was recorded for this clone. This rearrangement joins TRBV27 to TRBJ2-1; 7 positions match TRBD2. CDR1 and CDR2 from the germline V gene are MNHEY and SMNVEV (reference sequence). This CDR3 region has 13 residues. The V gene end was trimmed by 10 bases and the J gene end by 5 bases; junction bases not matched to a gene: 8. CDR3 in DNA: TGTGCCACGGCGGGCGGGAGTCACAATGAGCAGTTCTTC. It yields the protein CATAGGSHNEQFF.

V gene TRBV18 combines with J gene TRBJ2-3; 9 positions agree with TRBD2. The trim removed 3 bases at V and 6 bases at J, leaving 1 base unmatched. CDR3 size: 13 residues. The germline V gene has CDR1 KGHSH and CDR2 LQKENI. The CDR3 here is CASSPSGRDTQYF. CDR3 nucleotide sequence: TGTGCCAGCTCACCCAGCGGGAGGGATACGCAGTATTTT.

The sample holds one count of this clone. The V call is TRBV6-5, the J call TRBJ1-2, with unresolved D. The CDR3 loop spans 11 amino acids. Looked up from germline, CDR1 is MNHEY and CDR2 is SVGAGI. The V and J ends lost 7 bases and 7 bases respectively, with 10 bases between them. The CDR3 sequence: CASMQGGGYTF. DNA for the CDR3: TGTGCCAGCATGCAAGGTGGTGGCTACACCTTC.

At least ten counts were recorded for this clone. V and J are TRBV19 and TRBJ1-2; 7 bases are shared with TRBD1. The junction had 10 bases not matched to a gene; V was cut back by 6 bases and J by 6 bases. Germline V gene lookup returns CDR1 LNHDA and CDR2 SQIVND (reference sequence). The CDR3 extends over 14 amino acids. CDR3 bases: TGTGCCAGTAGCTTACAGGGGAACGCACATGGCTACACCTTC. This translates into CASSLQGNAHGYTF.